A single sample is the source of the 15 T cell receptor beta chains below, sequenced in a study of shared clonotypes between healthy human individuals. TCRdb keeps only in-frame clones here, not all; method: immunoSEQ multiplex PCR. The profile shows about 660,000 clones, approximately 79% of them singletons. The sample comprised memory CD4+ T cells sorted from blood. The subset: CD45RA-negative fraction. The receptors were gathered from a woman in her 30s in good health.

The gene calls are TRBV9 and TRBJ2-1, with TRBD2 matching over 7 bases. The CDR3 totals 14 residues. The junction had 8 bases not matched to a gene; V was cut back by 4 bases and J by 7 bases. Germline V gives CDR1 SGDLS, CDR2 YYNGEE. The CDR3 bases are TGTGCCAGCAGCTCGACAGCGGGAAGGAATGAGCAGTTCTTC. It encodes CASSSTAGRNEQFF.

The CDR3 region is CASSFSLGYLTEAFF. DNA for the CDR3: TGTGCCAGCAGCTTTAGTTTGGGATATCTCACTGAAGCTTTCTTT. This chain joins TRBV11-2 and TRBJ1-1, with D uncertain. Germline V lookup: CDR1 SGHAT, CDR2 FQNNGV. The CDR3 spans 15 residues. Trimming cost V 3 bases and J 4 bases, with 15 bases left between them.

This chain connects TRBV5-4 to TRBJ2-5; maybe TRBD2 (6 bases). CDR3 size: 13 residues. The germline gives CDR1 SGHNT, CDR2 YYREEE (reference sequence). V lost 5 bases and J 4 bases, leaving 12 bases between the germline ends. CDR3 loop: CASSLTRGETQYF. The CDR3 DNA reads TGTGCCAGCAGTCTGACTAGAGGAGAGACCCAGTACTTC.

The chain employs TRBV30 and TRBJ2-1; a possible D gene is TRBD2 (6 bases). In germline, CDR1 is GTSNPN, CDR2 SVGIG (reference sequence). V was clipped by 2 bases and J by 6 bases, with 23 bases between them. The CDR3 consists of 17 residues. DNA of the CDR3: TGTGCCTGGAGTCCGCCATCATTTAGCGGTGGATCCAATGAGCAGTTCTTC. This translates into CAWSPPSFSGGSNEQFF.

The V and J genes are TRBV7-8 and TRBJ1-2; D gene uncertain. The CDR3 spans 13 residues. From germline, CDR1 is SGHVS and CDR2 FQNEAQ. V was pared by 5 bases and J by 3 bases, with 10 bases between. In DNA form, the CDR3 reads TGTGCCAGCAGCATACTCACGGACTATGGCTACACCTTC. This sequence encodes CASSILTDYGYTF.

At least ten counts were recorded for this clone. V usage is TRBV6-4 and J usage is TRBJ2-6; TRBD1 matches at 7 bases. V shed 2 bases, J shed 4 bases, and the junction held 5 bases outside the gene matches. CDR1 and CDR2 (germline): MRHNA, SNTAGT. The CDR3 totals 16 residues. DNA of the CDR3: TGTGCCAGCAGTGACGGACAGGCTGCCGGGGCCAACGTCCTGACTTTC. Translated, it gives CASSDGQAAGANVLTF.

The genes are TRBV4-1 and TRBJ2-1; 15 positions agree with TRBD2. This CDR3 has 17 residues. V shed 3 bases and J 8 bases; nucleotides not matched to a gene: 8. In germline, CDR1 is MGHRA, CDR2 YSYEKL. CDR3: CASSQRGLAGGGYEQFF. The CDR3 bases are TGCGCCAGCAGCCAGAGGGGACTAGCGGGAGGAGGCTATGAGCAGTTCTTC.

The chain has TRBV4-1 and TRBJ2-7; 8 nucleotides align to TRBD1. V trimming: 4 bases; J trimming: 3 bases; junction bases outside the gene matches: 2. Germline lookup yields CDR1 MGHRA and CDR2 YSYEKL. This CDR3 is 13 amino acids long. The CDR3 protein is CASSLGTGYEQYF. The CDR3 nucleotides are TGCGCCAGCAGCCTCGGGACAGGCTACGAGCAGTACTTC.

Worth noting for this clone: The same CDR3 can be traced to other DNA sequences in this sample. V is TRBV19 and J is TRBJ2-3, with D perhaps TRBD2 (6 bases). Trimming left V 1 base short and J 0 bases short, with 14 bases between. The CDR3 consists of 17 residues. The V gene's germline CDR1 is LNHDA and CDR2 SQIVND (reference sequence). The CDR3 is CASSIVGASESTDTQYF. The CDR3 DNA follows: TGTGCCAGTAGTATAGTTGGGGCTAGCGAAAGCACAGATACGCAGTATTTT.

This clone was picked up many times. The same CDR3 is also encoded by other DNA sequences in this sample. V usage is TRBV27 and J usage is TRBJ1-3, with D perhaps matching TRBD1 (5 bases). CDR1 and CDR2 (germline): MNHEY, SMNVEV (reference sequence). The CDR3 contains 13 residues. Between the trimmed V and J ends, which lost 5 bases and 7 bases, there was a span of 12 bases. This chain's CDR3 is CASSPTGGNTIYF. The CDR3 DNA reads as TGTGCCAGCAGTCCCACGGGGGGGAACACCATATATTTT.

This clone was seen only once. The CDR3 region is CASSAGWSGRTSYNEQFF. CDR3 DNA: TGTGCCAGCAGCGCCGGGTGGAGCGGGAGGACCTCCTACAATGAGCAGTTCTTC. The V and J genes are TRBV7-7 and TRBJ2-1, with TRBD2 identical over 9 bases. Germline V gene sequence: CDR1 SSHAT, CDR2 FNYEAQ (reference sequence). The CDR3 length is 18 residues. Unmatched junction bases numbered 11, after V lost 5 bases and J lost 0 bases.

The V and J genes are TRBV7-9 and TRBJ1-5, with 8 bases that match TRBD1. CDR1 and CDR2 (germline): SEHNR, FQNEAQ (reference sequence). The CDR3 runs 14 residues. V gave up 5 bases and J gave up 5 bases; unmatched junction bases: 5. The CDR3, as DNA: TGTGCCAGCAGCGTTACAGGGGGTGATCAGCCCCAGCATTTT. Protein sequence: CASSVTGGDQPQHF.

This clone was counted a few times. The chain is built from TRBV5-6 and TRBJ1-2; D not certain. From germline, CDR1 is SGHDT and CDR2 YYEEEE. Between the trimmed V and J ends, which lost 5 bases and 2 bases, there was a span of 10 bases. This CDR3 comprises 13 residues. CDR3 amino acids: CASSETGNYGYTF. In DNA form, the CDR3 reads TGTGCCAGCAGTGAGACGGGGAACTATGGCTACACCTTC.

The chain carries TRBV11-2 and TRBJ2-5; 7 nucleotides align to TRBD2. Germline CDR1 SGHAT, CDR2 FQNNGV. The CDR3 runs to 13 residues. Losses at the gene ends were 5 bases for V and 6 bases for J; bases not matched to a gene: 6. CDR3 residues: CASSPGLGQTQYF. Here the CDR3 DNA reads TGTGCCAGCAGCCCAGGACTAGGCCAGACCCAGTACTTC.

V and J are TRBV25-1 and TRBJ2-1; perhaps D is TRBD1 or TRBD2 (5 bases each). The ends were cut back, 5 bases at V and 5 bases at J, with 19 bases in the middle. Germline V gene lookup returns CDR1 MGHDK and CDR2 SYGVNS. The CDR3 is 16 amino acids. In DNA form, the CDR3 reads TGTGCCAGCAGTAGATTAGGGGTGGGGAGCCACAATGAGCAGTTCTTC. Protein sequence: CASSRLGVGSHNEQFF.